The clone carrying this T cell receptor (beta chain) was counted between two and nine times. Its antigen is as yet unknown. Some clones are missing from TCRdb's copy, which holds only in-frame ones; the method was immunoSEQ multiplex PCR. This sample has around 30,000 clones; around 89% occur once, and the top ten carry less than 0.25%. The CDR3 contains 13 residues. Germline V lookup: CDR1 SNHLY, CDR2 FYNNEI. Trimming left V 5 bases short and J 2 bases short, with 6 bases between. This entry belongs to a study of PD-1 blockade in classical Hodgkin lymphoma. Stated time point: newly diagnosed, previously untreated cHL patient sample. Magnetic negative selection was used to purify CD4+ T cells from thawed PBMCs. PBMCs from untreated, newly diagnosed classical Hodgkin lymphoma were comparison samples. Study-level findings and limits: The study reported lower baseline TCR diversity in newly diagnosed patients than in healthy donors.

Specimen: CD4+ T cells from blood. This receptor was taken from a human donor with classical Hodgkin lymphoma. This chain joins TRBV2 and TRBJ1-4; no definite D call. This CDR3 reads CASSRDTNEKLFF. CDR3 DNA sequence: TGTGCCAGCAGTCGTGACACTAATGAAAAACTGTTTTTT.